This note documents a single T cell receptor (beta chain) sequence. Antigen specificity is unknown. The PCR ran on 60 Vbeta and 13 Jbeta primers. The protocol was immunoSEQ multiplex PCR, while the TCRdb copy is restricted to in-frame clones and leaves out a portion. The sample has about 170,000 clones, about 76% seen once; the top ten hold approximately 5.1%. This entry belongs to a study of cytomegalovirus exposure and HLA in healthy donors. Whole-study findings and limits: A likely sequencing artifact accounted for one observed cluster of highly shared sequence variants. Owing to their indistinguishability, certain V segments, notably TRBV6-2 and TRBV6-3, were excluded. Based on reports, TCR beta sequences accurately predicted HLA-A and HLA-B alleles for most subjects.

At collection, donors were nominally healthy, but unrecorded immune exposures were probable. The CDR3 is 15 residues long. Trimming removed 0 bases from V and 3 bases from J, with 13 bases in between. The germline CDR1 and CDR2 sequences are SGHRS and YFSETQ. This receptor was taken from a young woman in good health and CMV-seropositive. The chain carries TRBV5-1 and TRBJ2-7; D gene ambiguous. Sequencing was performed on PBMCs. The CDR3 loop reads CASSLAGAGGYEQYF. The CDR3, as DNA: TGCGCCAGCAGCTTGGCCGGTGCCGGCGGCTACGAGCAGTACTTC.